This TCR beta chain was recorded in a study of cytomegalovirus exposure and HLA in healthy donors (dated 2017 in TCRdb). Looking at the study overall: In an earlier analysis of under 600 of the donors, 276 Gb of sequence data and approximately 100 million unique TCR beta sequences from 150 million to 200 million T cells were reported. About 300 gigabases of sequencing data and tens of millions of unique TCR sequences were included in an early release covering roughly 600 HLA-typed donors. Among the approximately 400 genotyped donors, approximately 82% belonged to the genetic ancestry cluster associated with self-reported Caucasian donors. The study aimed to test whether signatures of past pathogen exposure could be identified by cataloging public T cell receptors. The T cell repertoires of some 670 subjects were profiled by immunosequencing and related to cytomegalovirus serostatus. A separate validation cohort of roughly 130 different subjects was used in addition to the approximately 700-subject first cohort. The study combined high-throughput TCR immunosequencing, statistical association of individual TCRs with disease status, and machine learning to predict cytomegalovirus infection status. A later analysis re-examined previously published TCR beta repertoires from more than 550 donors and added high-resolution HLA genotyping to investigate patterns of TCR occurrence. Rather than drawing on any new phenotypic data, the later analysis identified candidate immune exposures from TCR beta sequences and the way those sequences occurred across donors. An earlier analysis of several hundred of the donors applied high-throughput TCR beta sequencing to assess whether each TCR beta V gene segment acted as functional or pseudogenic. Donor age, sex, ethnicity and CMV serostatus were collected together with the repertoire data. Genome-wide SNP genotypes for about 65% of the roughly 670 donors were used in a later genetic analysis, which treated that subset as a discovery cohort. Every repertoire in the discovery cohort had been generated on one and the same sequencing platform. HLA typing included class I and class II loci at four-digit resolution. The number of typed donors differed by locus: about 620-630 for A, B, C, DRB1 and DQB1; roughly 510 for DQA1; about 600 for DPA1; and roughly 450 for DPB1. Because of strong linkage in the cohort, a few DR-DQ haplotypes were treated as single units for association and clustering. Among some 400 genotyped donors of the cohort, an average of approximately 200,000 unique TCR beta nucleotide sequences was sequenced per donor, of which 15% to 20% were non-productive.

Library preparation was by the immunoSEQ multiplex PCR assay. The multiplex PCR relied on a mix of 60 forward primers for TCR Vbeta segments and 13 reverse primers for TCR Jbeta segments. A multiplex PCR assay on genomic DNA amplified the CDR3 region of rearranged TCR beta genes. On the Illumina HiSeq System, the amplified TCR beta libraries were sequenced as 87-base-pair reads. In the authors' own workflow: A later analysis counted around 72 million unique TCR beta chains across the 700 or so repertoires, and 9.5 million to 11 million of these chains were shared by at least two donors. Raw reads were error-corrected and collapsed into unique sequences with a nearest-neighbor algorithm that merged closely related sequences to remove PCR and sequencing errors. Alignment of CDR3 sequences to IMGT reference sequences was used to assign V, D and J gene segments. For a sequence to be retained, at least a six-nucleotide match to both a V gene segment and a J gene segment was required. Rearrangements were classified as productive when the CDR3 lacked stop codons and remained in frame with V and J, and all other rearrangements were classified as non-productive. Following IMGT convention, CDR3 was defined as the stretch from the second conserved V-encoded cysteine to the conserved J-encoded phenylalanine. The earlier analysis of 450 to 750 of the donors excluded any sequence lacking an unambiguous match to a single V gene segment. An earlier analysis of a few hundred of the donors classified V segments as functional when productive rearrangements were above 56.7% and as segregating when the standard deviation between donors was above 5%. A statistical classification framework was built to diagnose cytomegalovirus status from the catalog of TCR beta chain sequences. In a later analysis, V and J genes were assigned by comparing TCR nucleotide sequences against IMGT/GENE-DB human TR gene sequences. Using the TCRdist pipeline, a later analysis assigned CDR3 sequences along with most-parsimonious VDJ recombination scenarios. In a later analysis, each TCR beta chain was defined by its CDR3 amino acid sequence together with its V-gene family, and reads without a unique V-gene family were excluded. In a later analysis, around 600 highly shared, low-generation-probability nucleotide sequences were removed to address suspected cross-contamination and a sequencing artifact. In a later analysis, a clonal expansion index was calculated for each public chain from normalized within-repertoire ranks of inferred template counts. Generation probabilities in a later analysis came from a VDJ recombination model fitted to out-of-frame rearrangements, and those results were checked against IGoR. Hypergeometric tests were used in a later analysis to score TCR-TCR, TCR-HLA and TCR-CMV co-occurrence, with a repertoire-size bias correction applied to the TCR pairs. To estimate false discovery rates, a later analysis permuted the HLA or CMV assignments 20 times. A later analysis grouped co-occurring TCRs with DBSCAN, adding TCRdist sequence similarity when clustering within HLA-allele-positive subsets. Repertoires with fewer than 30,000 or more than 120,000 public chains were left out of co-occurrence clustering, as were four to six repertoires with anomalous nucleotide sharing. Sourced from immuneACCESS, this table was stored by TCRdb with only in-frame sequences that have V and J called. A share of the clones is absent; for the studies checked, an unresolved V gene accounts for under half, and the remainder has no known explanation. V and J calls and clone size follow that table, whereas D and trimming were derived from the DNA. The sample contains fewer than 250,000 clones, around 80% of them found a single time. About 14% of the sample comes from the top ten.

The paper's findings and limits, for the study overall: In a later analysis, most CMV-associated TCR beta chains were found to appear HLA-restricted, with HLA associations seemingly driven largely by CMV exposure. A further reported finding was that TCR beta sequences accurately predicted the HLA-A and HLA-B alleles for most subjects in the first cohort. Only TCR beta chains were sequenced in this cohort, and the absence of alpha or paired-chain data limited detectable features. Presence/absence analyses assumed roughly uniform sequencing depth across donors, an assumption that may not hold. In both the original and validation cohorts, the classifier was reported to diagnose cytomegalovirus status with high specificity and sensitivity. Compared with equally common non-associated chains, HLA-associated TCR beta chains in a later analysis were more clonally expanded and had lower generation probabilities. In a later analysis, several top co-occurrence clusters were reported to appear linked to parvovirus B19, influenza, CMV and Epstein-Barr virus. In vitro tests confirmed that a few of the cytomegalovirus-associated TCR beta chains recognize cytomegalovirus antigens. In a later analysis, TCR association rates were found to vary across HLA loci, with the most associated TCRs seen for DRB1 alleles and the fewest for HLA-C alleles. Strong co-occurrence of HLA alleles, especially DR and DQ, made assigning TCR associations to individual alleles difficult. Because counts were too low, about 17 rarely observed V segments, including chromosome 9 orphons, were excluded from the earlier analysis of around 640 of the donors. Because HLA typing was missing for some donors at each locus, association tests included only the typed subset. In a later genetic analysis, a missense DCLRE1C variant was associated with V-gene and J-gene trimming of TCR beta chains, and the association was replicated in an independent cohort. In an earlier analysis of some 540 of the donors, most TCR beta V segments appeared in productive rearrangements about 87% or about 30% of the time, broadly matching IMGT annotations. Specific HLA alleles were associated with 15,000 to 20,000 TCR beta sequences at a false discovery rate of 0.05 in a later analysis. The authors suggested that the approach could potentially be generalized to other disease states and immunological phenotypes. According to a later genetic analysis, donors in an Asian-associated ancestry cluster had fewer N-insertions in productive TCRs than the roughly 700-donor mean. For the cohort, immune exposure information was limited to CMV serostatus. A cluster of highly shared sequence variants was judged likely to represent a technical artifact of the sequencing pipeline. Linkage disequilibrium might explain the correlated functional status among segregating V segments, but an unknown experimental factor could not be excluded. While some public TCRs were present in many individuals, most TCR sequences turned up only very rarely across donors. A total of 150 to 200 TCR beta chains were listed by the study as associated with cytomegalovirus.

The cohort comprised around 700 healthy bone marrow donors. Cohort members were all nominally healthy when sampled, although unrecorded immune exposures were likely present. The donor tested CMV seronegative, placing the donor among the 350 or so seronegative members of the cohort. A peripheral blood sample was provided by each donor, and peripheral blood mononuclear cells were used for TCR beta sequencing. The Qiagen DNeasy Blood Extraction Kit was used to extract genomic DNA from the blood cell samples. With regard to this clone: The antigen it recognizes is unknown. One base away there is no much larger clone; base qualities are not given.

The source is a man aged 35 to 55 in good health and CMV-seronegative. Sequencing was performed on PBMCs.

The nucleotides are TGTGCCAGCAGCTTAGCCCAGGGGGCGACCACTGAAGCTTTCTTT. This is translated as CASSLAQGATTEAFF. The chain employs TRBV7-9 and TRBJ1-1, with 8 bases in between that match TRBD1. The germline V gene (reference sequence) provides CDR1 SEHNR and CDR2 FQNEAQ. From cysteine to phenylalanine, the CDR3 is 15 amino acids long. The read is trimmed to its CDR3 DNA, 45 bases read in frame from base 1. V loses 0 bases at its end and J loses 4 bases; junction bases beyond the gene matches: 4.